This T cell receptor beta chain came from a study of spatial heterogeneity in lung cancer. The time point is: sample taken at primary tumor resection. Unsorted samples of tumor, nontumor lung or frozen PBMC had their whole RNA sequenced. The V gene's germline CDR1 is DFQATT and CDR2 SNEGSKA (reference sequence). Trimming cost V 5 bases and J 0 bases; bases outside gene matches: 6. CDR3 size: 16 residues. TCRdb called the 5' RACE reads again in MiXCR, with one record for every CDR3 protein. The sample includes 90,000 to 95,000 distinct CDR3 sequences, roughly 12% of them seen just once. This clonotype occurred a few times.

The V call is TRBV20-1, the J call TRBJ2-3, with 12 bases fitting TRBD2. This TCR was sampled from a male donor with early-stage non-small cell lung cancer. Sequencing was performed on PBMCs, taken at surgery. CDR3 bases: TGCAGTGCTGGGGGACTAGCGGGCACTAGCACAGATACGCAGTATTTT. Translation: CSAGGLAGTSTDTQYF.